This TCR beta chain was sequenced during a study of T cells in women clearing cervical HPV infection. Overall study context: Case blood was drawn when the lesion was first found; control blood after infection became undetectable. Study observations and caveats: Associations may precede or follow infection; HPV-specific or memory T cells were not isolated.

About this clone: The antigen remains unidentified. The read ends 3 residues before the CDR3 terminus; that terminus is restored from the germline J gene.

Average input was approximately 1.3 ug genomic DNA for immunoSEQ TCR beta CDR3 amplification. Repertoires were generated with immunoSEQ multiplex PCR, while TCRdb's copy carries only in-frame clones and drops some. In total, the table holds 30,000 to 45,000 clones. V lost 4 bases to trimming and J lost 2 bases; unmatched junction nucleotides: 5. The V gene's germline CDR1 is LNHDA and CDR2 SQIVND (reference sequence). This CDR3 is 15 amino acids long. The material sequenced was blood buffy coat. The chain links TRBV19 to TRBJ1-2, with TRBD1 identical over 9 bases. The TCR originated in a woman aged 18 to 69 with a cervical HPV16 infection that either progressed to CIN3+ or cleared (not recorded which). The part of the CDR3 DNA that was read is TGTGCCAGTAGTACCCGACAGGGGGGAAACTATGGC. The encoded protein is CASSTRQGGNYG. The entire CDR3 protein reads CASSTRQGGNYGYTF.